The clone carrying this TCR beta chain showed up just a few times. What it binds is not known. This entry is derived from a study of T-cell memory formation after mild COVID-19. The wider study: TCR clusters mostly belonged to single donors.

General study points: Mainly CM and EM harbored the contracting CD4+ clones; mainly EMRA harbored the CD8+ ones. Whether second-wave clones peaking at day 37 were SARS-CoV-2 specific went unconfirmed. Clones shrinking between day 15 and 85 showed a balanced CD4/CD8 split, and those that grew later tilted toward CD4+.

MiXCR, applied by TCRdb to the 5' RACE reads, yields one record per CDR3 protein. Seen here are 210,000 or so distinct CDR3 sequences, roughly 30% observed once, and the top ten hold about an eighth. Sequenced: PBMCs or a T cell subset sorted from them (not recorded which). This sequence originates from an adult woman who had mild COVID-19 (a few samples of this study predate the infection). Cell type and time point are not known.

The DNA for the CDR3 is TGTGCCAGCAGCCAAGAGGGCAGGCTGGACATTCAGTACTTC. This sequence encodes CASSQEGRLDIQYF. The rearrangement joins TRBV14 to TRBJ2-4; D not certain. V lost 0 bases, J lost 8 bases, and 11 bases lay in between. The CDR3 spans 14 residues. In germline, CDR1 is SGHDN, CDR2 FVKESK.